The 27 T cell receptor beta chains listed next were all sequenced from one sample in a study of cytomegalovirus exposure and HLA in healthy donors. Both 60 Vbeta primers and 13 Jbeta primers went into the PCR. TCRdb's table, derived via immunoSEQ multiplex PCR, lists solely in-frame clones and lacks some. In the table there are about 140,000 clones, 60% to 80% of which are singletons. Specimen: PBMCs. All receptors derive from a male donor in good health and CMV-seronegative.

The chain carries TRBV7-2 and TRBJ1-4, with D perhaps TRBD1 (5 bases). The germline gives CDR1 SGHTA, CDR2 FQGNSA. The CDR3 spans 14 residues. Trimming removed 1 base at V and 4 bases at J, with 7 bases between. CDR3 in amino acids: CASSLDRNNEKLFF. CDR3 DNA: TGTGCCAGCAGCTTAGACAGGAATAATGAAAAACTGTTTTTT.

J is TRBJ1-6 and V is TRBV11-3; D is unclear. The CDR3 has 14 residues. Germline CDR1 is SGHNT and CDR2 is YENEEA. V was clipped by 5 bases and J by 6 bases, with 11 bases between them. The CDR3 nucleotides read TGTGCCAGCAGCCCGGCGGCATTTAATTCACCCCTCCACTTT. Protein: CASSPAAFNSPLHF.

The chain has TRBV5-6 and TRBJ2-7; 10 nucleotides line up with TRBD1. The CDR3 length is 16 residues. Germline assignment: CDR1 SGHDT and CDR2 YYEEEE. Trimming removed 2 bases from V and 3 bases from J; junction bases left unmatched: 8. As DNA, the CDR3 is TGTGCCAGCAGCTTAGGCCGGGACAGGGGATACTACGAGCAGTACTTC. It codes for CASSLGRDRGYYEQYF.

The chain joins TRBV7-3 to TRBJ2-5; 10 bases line up with TRBD1. The V and J ends lost 4 bases and 7 bases, in that order; junction bases with no gene match: 6. Germline lookup yields CDR1 SGHTA and CDR2 FQGTGA. This CDR3 has 14 amino acids. CDR3 protein: CASSSTGGEVTQYF. The CDR3 DNA follows: TGTGCCAGCAGCTCGACAGGGGGCGAAGTGACCCAGTACTTC.

This clone was detected a few times. The chain links TRBV4-3 to TRBJ1-2; perhaps TRBD1 as D (6 bases). The CDR3 is made up of 15 amino acids. The germline V gene has CDR1 LGHNA and CDR2 YSLEER. V lost 0 bases and J lost 3, with 11 bases in between. CDR3 residues: CASSQDRSGDYGYTF. In DNA, the CDR3 is TGCGCCAGCAGCCAAGATCGGTCAGGGGACTATGGCTACACCTTC.

V gene TRBV4-3 combines with J gene TRBJ2-1; 12 bases align to TRBD2. The J segment lost 7 bases and the V segment lost 1 base, leaving 5 bases of the junction unmatched. CDR1 is LGHNA and CDR2 is YSLEER in the germline V gene. The CDR3 runs 16 residues. DNA of the CDR3: TGCGCCAGCAGCCAAGTCCTAGCGGGGGGGCGTAATGAGCAGTTCTTC. This encodes CASSQVLAGGRNEQFF.

Here the CDR3 DNA reads TGTGCCAGCAGCACTCTCGAACAGGGGGCATTGAATTCACCCCTCCACTTT. Translated, it gives CASSTLEQGALNSPLHF. The rearrangement joins TRBV7-9 to TRBJ1-6, with 9 bases that match TRBD1. The CDR3 is 17 residues long. J was trimmed by 7 bases and V by 5 bases; bases with no gene match: 12. Per germline, CDR1 SEHNR and CDR2 FQNEAQ (reference sequence). The whole variable domain, remainder taken from reference TRBV7-9 and TRBJ1-6, is DTGVSQNPRHKITKRGQNVTFRCDPISEHNRLYWYRQTLGQGPEFLTYFQNEAQLEKSRLLSDRFSAERPKGSFSTLEIQRTEQGDSAMYLCASSTLEQGALNSPLHFGNGTRLTVT.

The chain employs TRBV18 and TRBJ2-1, with 7 nucleotides matching TRBD2. The CDR3 spans 15 residues. The V and J ends lost 6 bases and 8 bases, in that order; junction bases with no gene match: 13. Germline V CDR1 and CDR2: KGHSH, LQKENI. CDR3 protein: CASSSSGEGRDEQFF. In DNA, the CDR3 is TGTGCCAGCTCCTCATCGGGGGAGGGCCGCGATGAGCAGTTCTTC.

The V and J genes are TRBV11-2 and TRBJ1-4; D is possibly TRBD1 (6 bases). The CDR3 has 15 amino acids. The germline CDR1 and CDR2 sequences are SGHAT and FQNNGV. V gave up 1 base and J gave up 7 bases, with 13 bases separating them. The CDR3 DNA reads as TGTGCCAGCAGCTTAGCAGGGGCCCGGGGTGAAAAACTGTTTTTT. It codes for CASSLAGARGEKLFF. Variable domain in full (rest from reference TRBV11-2 and TRBJ1-4): EAGVAQSPRYKIIEKRQSVAFWCNPISGHATLYWYQQILGQGPKLLIQFQNNGVVDDSQLPKDRFSAERLKGVDSTLKIQPAKLEDSAVYLCASSLAGARGEKLFFGSGTQLSVL.

The chain recombines TRBV19 with TRBJ2-6; 9 bases are shared with TRBD1. V was clipped by 5 bases and J by 1 base; unmatched bases: 3. CDR3 length: 16 amino acids. Germline CDR1 is LNHDA and CDR2 is SQIVND (reference sequence). The CDR3: CASSVTGGSGANVLTF. The CDR3 coding sequence is TGTGCCAGTAGTGTGACAGGGGGTTCTGGGGCCAACGTCCTGACTTTC.

The V call is TRBV5-1, the J call TRBJ2-1; tentative D call: TRBD1 (5 bases). The CDR3 contains 13 residues. Trimming left V 4 bases short and J 8 bases short, with 13 bases between. CDR1 and CDR2 (germline): SGHRS, YFSETQ. The CDR3 region has the DNA TGCGCCAGCAGCCAAGGACCCAGGGATGAGCAGTTCTTC. Protein: CASSQGPRDEQFF.

This clone has a single count. The rearrangement links TRBV6-4 to TRBJ1-6; 7 bases agree with TRBD1. Germline CDR1 is MRHNA and CDR2 is SNTAGT. The V gene end was trimmed by 5 bases and the J gene end by 5 bases; junction bases not matched to a gene: 3. This CDR3 region has 14 residues. This CDR3 reads CASSSGTDNSPLHF. The CDR3 DNA follows: TGTGCCAGCAGTTCCGGGACAGATAATTCACCCCTCCACTTT.

This chain connects TRBV9 to TRBJ2-1; D is possibly TRBD2 (6 bases). Trimming left V 6 bases short and J 0 bases short, with 10 bases between. This CDR3 spans 14 amino acids. From germline, CDR1 is SGDLS and CDR2 YYNGEE. The CDR3 DNA reads as TGTGCCAGCACGGCGGGGCCCTCCTACAATGAGCAGTTCTTC. This translates into CASTAGPSYNEQFF. The entire variable domain, with the rest obtained from reference TRBV9 and TRBJ2-1, is as follows: DSGVTQTPKHLITATGQRVTLRCSPRSGDLSVYWYQQSLDQGLQFLIQYYNGEERAKGNILERFSAQQFPDLHSELNLSSLELGDSALYFCASTAGPSYNEQFFGPGTRLTVL.

The chain carries TRBV10-2 and TRBJ2-1; 7 positions match TRBD1. The germline gives CDR1 WSHSY, CDR2 SAAADI. J gave up 6 bases and V 6 bases, and 14 bases lay outside the gene matches. The CDR3 has 16 residues. The chain's CDR3 is CASRIPGGSSSNEQFF. The CDR3 DNA reads as TGCGCCAGCAGGATACCAGGGGGTAGCTCATCCAATGAGCAGTTCTTC.

This sequence joins TRBV11-3 and TRBJ2-7; 9 nucleotides agree with TRBD1. V lost 3 bases and J lost 4; bases outside the gene matches: 4. CDR3 length: 14 amino acids. Germline V gene sequence: CDR1 SGHNT, CDR2 YENEEA. The CDR3 spells CASSFRDREYEQYF. The CDR3 bases are TGTGCCAGCAGCTTCCGGGACAGGGAATACGAGCAGTACTTC.

The V call is TRBV6-6, the J call TRBJ2-7; tentative D call: TRBD2 (6 bases). V lost 10 bases to trimming and J lost 5 bases, with 12 bases between them. The CDR3 sequence is 11 residues long. Germline CDR1 MNHNY, CDR2 SVGAGI (reference sequence). The CDR3 sequence is CATGGFDEQYF. For the CDR3, the DNA is TGTGCCACCGGGGGATTCGACGAGCAGTACTTC.

This clone was seen only once. The chain has TRBV7-6 and TRBJ2-1; tentatively, D is TRBD2 (6 bases). This CDR3 contains 18 residues. V lost 1 base to trimming and J lost 1 base, with 17 bases between them. CDR1 is SGHVS, CDR2 FNYEAQ, per germline. The chain's CDR3 is CASSLVGGVAGSYNEQFF. The CDR3 DNA sequence: TGTGCCAGCAGCTTAGTGGGCGGTGTGGCGGGGTCCTACAATGAGCAGTTCTTC.

V gene TRBV4-1 combines with J gene TRBJ2-7; weak D call: TRBD2 (5 bases). The CDR3 totals 16 residues. Germline V gene sequence: CDR1 MGHRA, CDR2 YSYEKL. The V and J ends lost 1 base and 0 bases respectively, with 13 bases between them. CDR3 nucleotide sequence: TGCGCCAGCAGCCAAGCACACGGCGGGCCCTCCTACGAGCAGTACTTC. It is translated as CASSQAHGGPSYEQYF.

The chain carries TRBV30 and TRBJ1-2; no reliable D call. The CDR3 consists of 12 residues. Germline V lookup: CDR1 GTSNPN, CDR2 SVGIG (reference sequence). The germline V and J ends were trimmed by 0 bases and 6 bases, with 8 bases remaining between them. CDR3 region: CAWSVVENGYTF. CDR3 DNA: TGTGCCTGGAGTGTGGTGGAGAATGGCTACACCTTC.

The J gene is TRBJ2-5, the V gene TRBV7-6, with TRBD2 matching over 7 bases. The CDR3 length is 17 residues. V was clipped by 1 base and J by 1 base; unmatched bases: 9. In germline, CDR1 is SGHVS, CDR2 FNYEAQ. The CDR3 sequence is CASSLVSIAGLQETQYF. CDR3 nucleotides: TGTGCCAGCAGCTTAGTTTCGATAGCGGGCCTCCAAGAGACCCAGTACTTC.

The sample holds one count of this clone. CDR3 in DNA: TGTGCCAGCCGGGACAGGGGGGTTCAAAAACTGTTTTTT. Translated: CASRDRGVQKLFF. The gene calls are TRBV25-1 and TRBJ1-4; the match to TRBD1 covers 11 bases. V was pared by 8 bases and J by 9 bases, with 5 bases of the junction left unmatched. This CDR3 is 13 amino acids long. Germline V gene data show CDR1 as MGHDK and CDR2 as SYGVNS.

This chain joins TRBV12-5 and TRBJ1-4, with D maybe TRBD1 (5 bases). Germline V CDR1 and CDR2: LGHNT, FRNRAP. The CDR3 loop spans 20 amino acids. Trimming stripped 1 base from V and 0 bases from J, with 21 bases between. CDR3 sequence (DNA): TGTGCTAGTGGTTTGGAAACTAAGGACAATTCAGTTCCAACTAATGAAAAACTGTTTTTT. Protein product: CASGLETKDNSVPTNEKLFF. Combining the CDR3 with reference TRBV12-5 and TRBJ1-4 gives the whole variable domain DARVTQTPRHKVTEMGQEVTMRCQPILGHNTVFWYRQTMMQGLELLAYFRNRAPLDDSGMPKDRFSAEMPDATLATLKIQPSEPRDSAVYFCASGLETKDNSVPTNEKLFFGSGTQLSVL.

This clone was detected once. The V and J genes are TRBV5-4 and TRBJ2-1; 8 bases are shared with TRBD1. The CDR3 has 18 residues. Trimming took 0 bases from V and 0 from J; bases not matched to a gene: 8. In germline, CDR1 is SGHNT, CDR2 YYREEE (reference sequence). The CDR3 loop is CASSLEGTGVSSYNEQFF. For the CDR3, the DNA is TGTGCCAGCAGCTTGGAAGGGACAGGCGTGAGCTCCTACAATGAGCAGTTCTTC.

The chain recombines TRBV7-2 with TRBJ2-5; 8 bases are shared with TRBD2. V lost 1 base, J lost 2 bases, and 3 bases stayed unmatched. Per the germline V gene, CDR1 is SGHTA and CDR2 is FQGNSA. The CDR3 consists of 15 residues. This CDR3 is CASSLVAGTQETQYF. The CDR3 DNA follows: TGTGCCAGCAGCTTAGTAGCGGGGACTCAAGAGACCCAGTACTTC.

Details on this clone: Other DNA sequences of this sample code for an identical CDR3. The chain employs TRBV10-1 and TRBJ2-3, with D possibly matching TRBD2 (6 bases). The CDR3 totals 13 residues. Germline loops: CDR1 WNHNN, CDR2 SYGVQD (reference sequence). V was shortened by 0 bases and J by 5 bases, with 6 bases between the two germline ends. The CDR3 sequence: CASSESRGDTQYF. CDR3 in DNA: TGCGCCAGCAGTGAGTCGCGGGGAGATACGCAGTATTTT.

V gene TRBV4-3 combines with J gene TRBJ1-2, with 8 bases aligning to TRBD1. The CDR3 has 16 residues. V was clipped by 4 bases and J by 4 bases; unmatched bases: 11. Germline-derived CDR1 and CDR2 are LGHNA and YSLEER. The CDR3 DNA reads as TGCGCCAGCAGCCGGACCGGGACAGGCAAAGGCTATGGCTACACCTTC. It is translated as CASSRTGTGKGYGYTF.

Of note for this clone: At one boundary the junction diverges from the germline segment, which might be a read error. Additional DNA sequences in this sample encode the identical CDR3. This chain joins TRBV10-2 and TRBJ1-6; D might be TRBD1 (5 bases). Germline V gene lookup returns CDR1 WSHSY and CDR2 SAAADI. The CDR3 is made up of 14 amino acids. In DNA form, the CDR3 reads TGCGCCAGCAACGAAGACAGTGTTAATTCGCCCCTCCACTTT. It specifies CASNEDSVNSPLHF.